These 25 T cell receptor beta chains were all obtained from the same sample, sequenced in a study of T cell responses to AZD1222 COVID-19 vaccine. This table comes from immunoSEQ multiplex PCR, and its TCRdb copy is limited to in-frame clones, with some not included. The sample has roughly 120,000 clones; more than 80% are singletons. The specimen was peripheral blood, collected 28 days after the second AZD1222 dose. These receptors came from an adult who received the AZD1222 COVID-19 vaccine.

There are many counts of this clone. The gene calls are TRBV5-1 and TRBJ1-2, with 7 bases aligning to TRBD1. The CDR3 spans 14 residues. Germline CDR1 is SGHRS and CDR2 is YFSETQ. V lost 3 bases, J lost 8 bases, and 10 bases stayed unmatched. The CDR3 nucleotides read TGCGCCAGCAGCTCGGCCGACAGGGTAGGAGGCTACACCTTC. Amino acids: CASSSADRVGGYTF.

The gene calls are TRBV19 and TRBJ1-1; D uncertain. Looked up from germline, CDR1 is LNHDA and CDR2 is SQIVND (reference sequence). V was cut by 7 bases and J by 3 bases, with 12 bases left in between. The CDR3 runs 13 residues. The CDR3 here is CASTRAWDTEAFF. The DNA for the CDR3 is TGTGCCAGTACGCGAGCTTGGGACACTGAAGCTTTCTTT.

This clone was seen once. The chain is built from TRBV19 and TRBJ1-1; D gene ambiguous. The CDR3 sequence is 12 residues long. V lost 6 bases, J lost 5 bases, and 10 bases lay in between. From germline, CDR1 is LNHDA and CDR2 SQIVND (reference sequence). The CDR3, as DNA: TGTGCCAGTAGCCCGAGGAGGACTGAAGCTTTCTTT. As protein: CASSPRRTEAFF. The variable domain in full, completed from reference TRBV19 and TRBJ1-1, reads DGGITQSPKYLFRKEGQNVTLSCEQNLNHDAMYWYRQDPGQGLRLIYYSQIVNDFQKGDIAEGYSVSREKKESFPLTVTSAQKNPTAFYLCASSPRRTEAFFGQGTRLTVV.

This clone has a handful of counts. Additional DNA sequences in this sample encode the identical CDR3. The rearrangement uses TRBV2 and TRBJ1-4, with 8 bases that match TRBD1. The V gene's germline CDR1 is SNHLY and CDR2 FYNNEI. The CDR3 covers 15 residues. V gave up 8 bases and J gave up 0 bases; unmatched junction bases: 5. For the CDR3, the DNA is TGTGCCAGCGGACAGGGTGGGCCAACTAATGAAAAACTGTTTTTT. Residues: CASGQGGPTNEKLFF.

This clone was seen once. This sequence joins TRBV4-2 and TRBJ1-2, with D possibly being TRBD1 (5 bases). The V gene lost 4 bases and the J gene lost 1 base, with 16 bases spanning the gap. Germline V gives CDR1 LGHNA, CDR2 YNFKEQ. CDR3 length: 16 amino acids. The CDR3 sequence: CASSPMTGAVNYGYTF. The CDR3, as DNA: TGTGCCAGCAGCCCGATGACTGGGGCGGTTAACTATGGCTACACCTTC.

This clone came up once. This rearrangement joins TRBV5-1 to TRBJ1-2; 8 bases are a match to TRBD1. CDR1 is SGHRS, CDR2 YFSETQ, per germline. This CDR3 contains 13 residues. V shed 7 bases and J 8 bases; nucleotides not matched to a gene: 10. DNA of the CDR3: TGCGCCAGCGCTACCGACAGGGGAGAAGGCTACACCTTC. Translating it yields CASATDRGEGYTF.

The chain's CDR3 is CASTLQGSQRGEAFF. In DNA, the CDR3 is TGTGCCAGCACCCTACAGGGAAGCCAAAGGGGGGAAGCTTTCTTT. V is TRBV5-4 and J is TRBJ1-1, with D tentatively TRBD1 (6 bases). The germline V gene has CDR1 SGHNT and CDR2 YYREEE (reference sequence). With 6 bases removed from V and 8 bases from J, the gap between germline ends came to 23 bases. The CDR3 is 15 amino acids.

The chain links TRBV9 to TRBJ2-2, with 7 bases that match TRBD2. The V segment lost 3 bases and the J segment 4 bases; nucleotides outside the gene matches: 12. CDR1 and CDR2 from the germline V gene are SGDLS and YYNGEE. The CDR3 is 17 amino acids. The DNA of the CDR3 is TGTGCCAGCAGCGCCCCCCGCGGGGGTGCGAGCACCGGGGAGCTGTTTTTT. Protein sequence: CASSAPRGGASTGELFF.

CDR3 sequence: CASSPRWPLHDGQYF. For the CDR3, the DNA is TGCGCCAGCAGCCCCCGGTGGCCCCTCCACGATGGGCAGTACTTC. This sequence joins TRBV5-1 and TRBJ2-7; unclear D gene. CDR1 is SGHRS and CDR2 is YFSETQ in the germline V gene. The CDR3 covers 15 residues. The V and J ends lost 4 bases and 9 bases respectively, with 23 bases between them.

The J gene is TRBJ2-5, the V gene TRBV7-2, with D maybe TRBD1 (5 bases). The CDR3 is 15 residues long. V lost 2 bases to trimming and J lost 1 base, with 11 bases between them. The germline CDR1 and CDR2 sequences are SGHTA and FQGNSA. The CDR3 sequence: CASSLRGSSQETQYF. CDR3 DNA: TGTGCCAGCAGCTTAAGGGGTAGCAGCCAAGAGACCCAGTACTTC.

The chain has TRBV30 and TRBJ1-1, with a weak D call TRBD1 (6 bases). The germline V and J ends were trimmed by 8 bases and 0 bases, with 19 bases remaining between them. Per germline, CDR1 GTSNPN and CDR2 SVGIG (reference sequence). The CDR3 totals 15 residues. The CDR3 DNA reads TGTGCCGGGGGGGGCAGGGCCCTGATGAACACTGAAGCTTTCTTT. Its protein is CAGGGRALMNTEAFF.

V and J are TRBV29-1 and TRBJ1-1; maybe TRBD1 (5 bases). Trimming pared 4 bases from V and 6 bases from J, leaving 15 bases between. This CDR3 spans 13 amino acids. CDR1 is SQVTM, CDR2 ANQGSEA, per germline. In DNA form, the CDR3 reads TGCAGCGTTGGGGCCGGGAGGGGAGCTGAAGCTTTCTTT. Translating it yields CSVGAGRGAEAFF.

The chain couples TRBV28 to TRBJ1-4; D uncertain. The germline CDR1 and CDR2 sequences are MDHEN and SYDVKM. The CDR3 is 16 residues long. Deletions cut 7 bases from V and 0 bases from J, with 15 bases between. The CDR3 bases are TGTGCCAGCATTTCCCTATTCGGGTCAACTAATGAAAAACTGTTTTTT. Translated: CASISLFGSTNEKLFF.

This sequence joins TRBV28 and TRBJ1-6; D gene unclear. The germline CDR1 and CDR2 sequences are MDHEN and SYDVKM. CDR3 length: 15 amino acids. Trimming took 2 bases from V and 6 from J, leaving 11 bases between them. Here the CDR3 reads CASSLTRRGNSPLHF. CDR3 nucleotide sequence: TGTGCCAGCAGTTTAACGAGACGTGGTAATTCACCCCTCCACTTT. The entire variable domain, with the rest obtained from reference TRBV28 and TRBJ1-6, is as follows: DVKVTQSSRYLVKRTGEKVFLECVQDMDHENMFWYRQDPGLGLRLIYFSYDVKMKEKGDIPEGYSVSREKKERFSLILESASTNQTSMYLCASSLTRRGNSPLHFGNGTRLTVT.

The chain combines TRBV6-6 with TRBJ2-7; D may be TRBD1 (5 bases). Germline lookup yields CDR1 MNHNY and CDR2 SVGAGI (reference sequence). The CDR3 runs 14 residues. Deletions cut 4 bases from V and 2 bases from J, with 12 bases between. The CDR3 region has the DNA TGTGCCAGCAGTTCTTTCCAAGGGGCCTACGAGCAGTACTTC. As protein: CASSSFQGAYEQYF.

The chain links TRBV7-9 to TRBJ1-6; possible D gene TRBD1, 5 bases. CDR1 and CDR2 from the germline V gene are SEHNR and FQNEAQ (reference sequence). This CDR3 comprises 16 residues. V gave up 5 bases and J gave up 1 base, with 12 bases separating them. The CDR3 DNA reads as TGTGCCAGCAGCCGCCAGGGAACGTCCTATAATTCACCCCTCCACTTT. As protein: CASSRQGTSYNSPLHF.

As for this clone: Other DNA sequences in the same sample also yield this CDR3. The chain couples TRBV6-5 to TRBJ2-7, with 7 bases identical to TRBD1. The CDR3 extends over 12 amino acids. The J segment lost 3 bases and the V segment lost 5 bases, leaving 1 base of the junction unmatched. The germline gives CDR1 MNHEY, CDR2 SVGAGI. The CDR3 DNA is TGTGCCAGCAGTCGGGACAGCTACGAGCAGTACTTC. It encodes CASSRDSYEQYF.

V and J are TRBV15 and TRBJ1-1, with D perhaps matching TRBD1 (5 bases). Trimming pared 3 bases from V and 4 bases from J, leaving 15 bases between. CDR1 and CDR2 (germline): LNHNV, YYDKDF (reference sequence). The CDR3 covers 15 residues. The CDR3 region has the DNA TGTGCCACCAGCAGGCCGCAGGGTACTGTCACTGAAGCTTTCTTT. As protein: CATSRPQGTVTEAFF. Full variable domain (missing parts from reference TRBV15 and TRBJ1-1): DAMVIQNPRYQVTQFGKPVTLSCSQTLNHNVMYWYQQKSSQAPKLLFHYYDKDFNNEADTPDNFQSRRPNTSFCFLDIRSPGLGDTAMYLCATSRPQGTVTEAFFGQGTRLTVV.

The rearrangement uses TRBV7-2 and TRBJ1-1; weak D call: TRBD1 (6 bases). The V gene lost 3 bases and the J gene lost 3 bases, with 11 bases spanning the gap. There are 14 residues in the CDR3. Germline loops: CDR1 SGHTA, CDR2 FQGNSA. The CDR3 sequence is CASSFDRTYTEAFF. The DNA of the CDR3 is TGTGCCAGCAGCTTTGACAGGACCTACACTGAAGCTTTCTTT.

The chain combines TRBV19 with TRBJ1-2, with D possibly matching TRBD1 (6 bases). The CDR3 consists of 18 residues. Germline V gives CDR1 LNHDA, CDR2 SQIVND (reference sequence). V was shortened by 3 bases and J by 3 bases, with 23 bases between the two germline ends. The CDR3 DNA reads TGTGCCAGTAGTATCAAACGGGGGACACCGACCTCACACTATGGCTACACCTTC. Protein sequence: CASSIKRGTPTSHYGYTF.

V usage is TRBV5-4 and J usage is TRBJ2-1; D perhaps matches TRBD2 (7 bases). The V and J ends lost 7 bases and 11 bases respectively, with 22 bases between them. Germline values: CDR1 SGHNT, CDR2 YYREEE (reference sequence). This CDR3 contains 14 residues. CDR3 amino acids: CASAGDAGAGKQFF. CDR3 bases: TGTGCCAGCGCGGGGGACGCGGGGGCCGGCAAGCAGTTCTTC.

The gene calls are TRBV7-8 and TRBJ2-1, with 14 bases aligning to TRBD2. Germline CDR1 is SGHVS and CDR2 is FQNEAQ. The CDR3 totals 16 residues. The V segment lost 0 bases and the J segment 9 bases; nucleotides outside the gene matches: 4. The CDR3 DNA reads TGTGCCAGCAGCTTAGCGACTAGCGGGGGGGCGGGTGAGCAGTTCTTC. Its protein is CASSLATSGGAGEQFF.

This rearrangement joins TRBV5-1 to TRBJ1-2, with 7 bases that match TRBD1. Trimming took 2 bases from V and 4 from J; bases not matched to a gene: 5. Germline CDR1 SGHRS, CDR2 YFSETQ. This CDR3 has 14 residues. The CDR3 DNA follows: TGCGCCAGCAGCTTAGGGGGACAGACCTATGGCTACACCTTC. Protein product: CASSLGGQTYGYTF.

Concerning this clone: Other DNA sequences of this sample code for an identical CDR3. The chain is built from TRBV6-5 and TRBJ2-4, with D possibly TRBD1 on 5 matching bases. The CDR3 totals 13 residues. Trimming removed 5 bases at V and 4 bases at J, with 9 bases between. Germline V gene sequence: CDR1 MNHEY, CDR2 SVGAGI. DNA of the CDR3: TGTGCCAGCAGTACAGGACCTAAAAACATTCAGTACTTC. The encoded protein is CASSTGPKNIQYF.

The chain has TRBV4-3 and TRBJ2-2, with 8 bases fitting TRBD2. CDR1 and CDR2 (germline): LGHNA, YSLEER. The trim removed 4 bases at V and 4 bases at J, leaving 11 bases unmatched. This CDR3 region has 17 residues. CDR3 protein: CASSPGRGAMATGELFF. In nucleotides, the CDR3 is TGCGCCAGCAGCCCAGGGCGGGGGGCCATGGCCACCGGGGAGCTGTTTTTT.